This TCR beta chain was retrieved from a study of cytomegalovirus exposure and HLA in healthy donors. In the PCR, 60 Vbeta and 13 Jbeta primers were used. Only in-frame clones appear in the TCRdb table, and some are missing; sequencing was by immunoSEQ multiplex PCR. The data show 100,000 to 150,000 clones, 75% to 80% seen once. Germline V gene data show CDR1 as MNHEY and CDR2 as SMNVEV (reference sequence). V lost 5 bases, J lost 1 base, and 14 bases lay in between. The CDR3 extends over 15 amino acids. General study findings and limits: Later analysis showed most CMV-associated TCR beta chains appearing HLA-restricted. CMV antigen specificity was confirmed in vitro for a few CMV-associated chains. Certain sequence variants were highly shared and formed a cluster, and this cluster was likely a sequencing artifact.

A remark on this clone: Its antigen is not identified.

The rearrangement links TRBV27 to TRBJ1-1, with TRBD1 as a possible D gene (6 bases). Sequences were obtained from PBMCs. The TCR originated in a middle-aged man in good health and CMV-seronegative. CDR3 nucleotides: TGTGCCAGCAGTCCCCGAAGGGACACGAACACTGAAGCTTTCTTT. As protein: CASSPRRDTNTEAFF.